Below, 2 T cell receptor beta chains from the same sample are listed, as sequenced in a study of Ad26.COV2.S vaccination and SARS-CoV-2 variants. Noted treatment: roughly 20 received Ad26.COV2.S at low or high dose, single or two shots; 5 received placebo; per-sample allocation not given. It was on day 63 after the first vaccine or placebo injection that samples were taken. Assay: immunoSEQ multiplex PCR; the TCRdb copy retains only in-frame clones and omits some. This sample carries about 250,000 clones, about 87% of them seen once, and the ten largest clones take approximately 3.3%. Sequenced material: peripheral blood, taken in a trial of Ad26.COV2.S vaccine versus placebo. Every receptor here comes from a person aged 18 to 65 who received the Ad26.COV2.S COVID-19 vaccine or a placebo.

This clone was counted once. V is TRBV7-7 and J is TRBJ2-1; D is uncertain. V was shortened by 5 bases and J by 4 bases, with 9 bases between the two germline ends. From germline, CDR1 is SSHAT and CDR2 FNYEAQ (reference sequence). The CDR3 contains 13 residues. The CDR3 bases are TGTGCCAGCAGCCCAGGACGGTACAATGAGCAGTTCTTC. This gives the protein CASSPGRYNEQFF. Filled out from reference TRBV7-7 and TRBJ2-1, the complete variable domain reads GAGVSQSPRYKVTKRGQDVTLRCDPISSHATLYWYQQALGQGPEFLTYFNYEAQPDKSGLPSDRFSAERPEGSISTLTIQRTEQRDSAMYRCASSPGRYNEQFFGPGTRLTVL.

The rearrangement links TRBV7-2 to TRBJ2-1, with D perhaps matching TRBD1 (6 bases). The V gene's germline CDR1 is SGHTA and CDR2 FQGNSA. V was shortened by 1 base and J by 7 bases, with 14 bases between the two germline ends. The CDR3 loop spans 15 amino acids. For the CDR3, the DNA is TGTGCCAGCAGCTTAGGTGGGGGCCCTTTTAATGAGCAGTTCTTC. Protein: CASSLGGGPFNEQFF.